Each of the 9 T cell receptor beta chains below was sequenced from the same sample in a study of blood T cell repertoires in COVID-19. The data were produced by immunoSEQ multiplex PCR, yet TCRdb's version contains in-frame clones alone and is incomplete. Among 150,000 to 250,000 clones listed, roughly 83% were seen once. The sequencing input was peripheral blood. The receptors were sampled from a woman in her thirties or forties with COVID-19, enrolled during active disease.

The V call is TRBV19, the J call TRBJ1-5; TRBD1 aligns across 10 bases. The J segment lost 0 bases and the V segment lost 6 bases, leaving 11 bases of the junction unmatched. CDR1 is LNHDA, CDR2 SQIVND, per germline (reference sequence). The CDR3 covers 18 residues. The CDR3 reads CASRPGQGLIPSNQPQHF. As DNA, the CDR3 is TGTGCCAGTAGACCGGGACAGGGGCTCATCCCTAGCAATCAGCCCCAGCATTTT.

The chain combines TRBV5-8 with TRBJ1-4; 8 bases line up with TRBD1. Trimming removed 4 bases from V and 8 bases from J; junction bases left unmatched: 7. Germline V gene data show CDR1 as SGHTS and CDR2 as YDEGEE. The CDR3 covers 14 residues. The DNA of the CDR3 is TGTGCCAGCAGCACCGGACAGGGTGAGGAAAAACTGTTTTTT. The encoded protein is CASSTGQGEEKLFF.

This clone has just a few counts. V and J are TRBV6-2 or TRBV6-3 and TRBJ2-3, with 13 nucleotides matching TRBD2. V shed 2 bases and J 2 bases; nucleotides not matched to a gene: 4. This CDR3 comprises 17 residues. The germline V gene has CDR1 MNHEY and CDR2 SVGEGT. In DNA form, the CDR3 reads TGTGCCAGCAGTTACCTAGGACTAGCGGGAGCCACAGATACGCAGTATTTT. Its protein product is CASSYLGLAGATDTQYF.

This clone was observed a handful of times. V usage is TRBV19 and J usage is TRBJ2-3; 9 bases align to TRBD2. Germline V gives CDR1 LNHDA, CDR2 SQIVND (reference sequence). The CDR3 consists of 15 residues. Germline trimming cut 1 base from V and 1 base from J; bases unmatched to any gene: 0. The CDR3 sequence is CASSIASGGTDTQYF. CDR3 sequence (DNA): TGTGCCAGTAGTATAGCTAGCGGGGGCACAGATACGCAGTATTTT.

This clone was seen a handful of times. The V call is TRBV30, the J call TRBJ1-3; no definite D call. The germline gives CDR1 GTSNPN, CDR2 SVGIG (reference sequence). CDR3 length: 13 residues. V lost 0 bases to trimming and J lost 4 bases, with 7 bases between them. CDR3 in amino acids: CAWSVALGNTIYF. In DNA form, the CDR3 reads TGTGCCTGGAGTGTGGCCCTGGGAAACACCATATATTTT.

Of note for this clone: Additional DNA sequences in this sample encode the identical CDR3. The V call is TRBV5-5, the J call TRBJ2-3, with 8 nucleotides matching TRBD2. CDR3 length equals 15 residues. After removal of 2 bases from V and 0 bases from J, the junction contained 2 bases not matched to a gene. CDR1 is SGHKS and CDR2 is YYEKEE in the germline V gene (reference sequence). The DNA of the CDR3 is TGTGCCAGCAGCTTACCGGGAGGGAGCACAGATACGCAGTATTTT. As protein: CASSLPGGSTDTQYF.

The chain combines TRBV15 with TRBJ1-3, with D possibly TRBD1 on 6 matching bases. Germline V lookup: CDR1 LNHNV, CDR2 YYDKDF (reference sequence). This CDR3 region has 16 residues. Between the trimmed V and J ends, which lost 5 bases and 3 bases, there was a span of 17 bases. The CDR3 protein is CATSRDTGRVGNTIYF. The CDR3 bases are TGTGCCACCAGCCGGGACACCGGGCGGGTTGGAAACACCATATATTTT.

This clone was detected only a few times. The V call is TRBV27, the J call TRBJ1-6, with 7 nucleotides matching TRBD1. The CDR3 sequence is 18 residues long. The germline V gene has CDR1 MNHEY and CDR2 SMNVEV (reference sequence). V dropped 5 bases and J dropped 1; count of bases not matched to a gene: 11. The DNA of the CDR3 is TGTGCCAGCAGTACTCTCTACAGGGGTAGATCCTATAATTCACCCCTCCACTTT. Translated: CASSTLYRGRSYNSPLHF.

This clone was detected only a few times. V gene TRBV6-6 combines with J gene TRBJ2-7, with D possibly matching TRBD1 (5 bases). V was pared by 2 bases and J by 3 bases, with 8 bases between. CDR3 size: 13 residues. In germline, CDR1 is MNHNY, CDR2 SVGAGI (reference sequence). CDR3 sequence reads: CASSYAGNYEQYF. CDR3 sequence (DNA): TGTGCCAGCAGTTACGCAGGGAACTACGAGCAGTACTTC.